Shown below are 30 T cell receptor beta chains from a single sample sequenced in a study of technical replicates of blood from a handful of donors. Only in-frame clones appear in the TCRdb table, and some are missing; sequencing was by immunoSEQ multiplex PCR. The table lists 44,000 or so clones, about 94% of them singletons. The specimen was PBMCs. The receptors shown here come from a human donor in good health. Some clones in this sample may be carry-over from other donors' samples.

The J gene is TRBJ2-2, the V gene TRBV19, with unresolved D. The germline V gene encodes CDR1 LNHDA and CDR2 SQIVND (reference sequence). This CDR3 region has 15 residues. V shed 10 bases and J shed 1 base, with 16 bases lying between them. CDR3 coding DNA: TGTGCCACCAAGCAGTACCCAGGGAACACCGGGGAGCTGTTTTTT. Residues: CATKQYPGNTGELFF.

This clone was observed a few times. The rearrangement joins TRBV25-1 to TRBJ1-1, with D perhaps TRBD1 (5 bases). With 0 bases removed from V and 4 bases from J, the gap between germline ends came to 9 bases. This CDR3 spans 14 amino acids. Germline values: CDR1 MGHDK, CDR2 SYGVNS. This CDR3 is CASSEYWQGTEAFF. As DNA, the CDR3 is TGTGCCAGCAGTGAATACTGGCAGGGCACTGAAGCTTTCTTT. The complete variable domain, with remaining parts taken from reference TRBV25-1 and TRBJ1-1, reads EADIYQTPRYLVIGTGKKITLECSQTMGHDKMYWYQQDPGMELHLIHYSYGVNSTEKGDLSSESTVSRIRTEHFPLTLESARPSHTSQYLCASSEYWQGTEAFFGQGTRLTVV.

The CDR3 region is CASRTRGLAGADTQYF. In nucleotides, the CDR3 is TGCGCCAGCAGAACACGGGGACTAGCGGGAGCGGATACGCAGTATTTT. This sequence joins TRBV23-1 and TRBJ2-3, with TRBD2 matching over 14 bases. TRBV23-1 is an ORF for which the function is uncertain. The CDR3 extends over 16 amino acids. Trimming at V came to 6 bases and at J to 6 bases, leaving 8 bases not matched to a gene.

The rearrangement uses TRBV15 and TRBJ2-7, with no clear D. CDR1 and CDR2 (germline): LNHNV, YYDKDF (reference sequence). This CDR3 contains 19 residues. The V end was cut by 0 bases, the J end by 0 bases, with 21 bases between. The CDR3 loop reads CATSRDLPPSTGSSYEQYF. As DNA, the CDR3 is TGTGCCACCAGCAGAGACTTACCACCCTCGACTGGAAGCTCCTACGAGCAGTACTTC.

This chain uses TRBV7-2 with TRBJ2-3; 8 bases map to TRBD1. Unmatched junction bases numbered 6, after V lost 5 bases and J lost 5 bases. Germline lookup yields CDR1 SGHTA and CDR2 FQGNSA. The CDR3 has 14 residues. As DNA, the CDR3 is TGTGCCAGCAGCCGGACAGGGTTTGGAGATACGCAGTATTTT. It specifies CASSRTGFGDTQYF.

The rearrangement links TRBV4-3 to TRBJ2-7; D is perhaps TRBD2 (6 bases). The CDR3 totals 14 residues. Germline V gene data show CDR1 as LGHNA and CDR2 as YSLEER. V was pared by 1 base and J by 7 bases, with 14 bases between. CDR3 protein: CASSQAAGTGEQYF. The CDR3 nucleotides read TGCGCCAGCAGCCAAGCGGCGGGGACGGGAGAGCAGTACTTC.

V and J are TRBV15 and TRBJ2-7; TRBD1 is a possible D gene (6 bases). Germline V gene lookup returns CDR1 LNHNV and CDR2 YYDKDF (reference sequence). The CDR3 spans 16 residues. Trimming removed 0 bases at V and 0 bases at J, with 12 bases between. DNA of the CDR3: TGTGCCACCAGCAGAGATCTGGTACAGGGCTCCTACGAGCAGTACTTC. Translated: CATSRDLVQGSYEQYF.

This chain connects TRBV11-3 to TRBJ1-6; TRBD1 matches at 8 bases. The CDR3 consists of 14 residues. Germline loops: CDR1 SGHNT, CDR2 YENEEA. The V gene end was trimmed by 4 bases and the J gene end by 7 bases; junction bases not matched to a gene: 3. CDR3 in amino acids: CASSSDRVNSPLHF. The CDR3 region has the DNA TGTGCCAGCAGCTCGGACAGGGTGAATTCACCCCTCCACTTT.

The genes are TRBV19 and TRBJ1-2; D unresolved. Germline V CDR1 and CDR2: LNHDA, SQIVND (reference sequence). Trimming took 3 bases from V and 8 from J, leaving 25 bases between them. The CDR3 loop spans 17 amino acids. This chain's CDR3 is CASSMSLGVPTTRGYTF. CDR3 coding DNA: TGTGCCAGTAGTATGAGTCTCGGCGTCCCGACAACGCGCGGCTACACCTTC.

This clone was observed a single time. The rearrangement uses TRBV9 and TRBJ2-3; weak D call: TRBD1 (5 bases). The length of the CDR3 is 14 residues. Per the germline V gene, CDR1 is SGDLS and CDR2 is YYNGEE. Trimming took 2 bases from V and 1 from J, leaving 8 bases between them. The CDR3 here is CASSVGQGTDTQYF. The CDR3 bases are TGTGCCAGCAGCGTGGGGCAAGGCACAGATACGCAGTATTTT.

The gene calls are TRBV5-1 and TRBJ1-1; D is unclear. The germline V and J ends were trimmed by 2 bases and 1 base, with 6 bases remaining between them. The CDR3 runs to 13 residues. Per the germline V gene, CDR1 is SGHRS and CDR2 is YFSETQ. The CDR3 DNA sequence: TGCGCCAGCAGCTTCTCGGGGAACACTGAAGCTTTCTTT. This encodes CASSFSGNTEAFF.

The genes are TRBV4-2 and TRBJ1-3, with TRBD1 matching over 8 bases. The CDR3 runs to 16 residues. In germline, CDR1 is LGHNA, CDR2 YNFKEQ. Unmatched junction bases numbered 6, after V lost 1 base and J lost 4 bases. The CDR3 here is CASSQADRAGGNTIYF. The DNA of the CDR3 is TGTGCCAGCAGCCAAGCGGACAGGGCGGGAGGAAACACCATATATTTT.

This rearrangement joins TRBV5-1 to TRBJ2-1, with D tentatively TRBD1 (5 bases). Germline lookup yields CDR1 SGHRS and CDR2 YFSETQ. The germline V and J ends were trimmed by 4 bases and 9 bases, with 17 bases remaining between them. This CDR3 is 14 amino acids long. CDR3 DNA: TGCGCCAGCAGCGCCCTGGACACGGTAGGTGAGCAGTTCTTC. Translating gives CASSALDTVGEQFF. The full variable domain, rest sourced from reference TRBV5-1 and TRBJ2-1, is KAGVTQTPRYLIKTRGQQVTLSCSPISGHRSVSWYQQTPGQGLQFLFEYFSETQRNKGNFPGRFSGRQFSNSRSEMNVSTLELGDSALYLCASSALDTVGEQFFGPGTRLTVL.

The chain joins TRBV5-6 to TRBJ2-7, with TRBD1 as a possible D gene (5 bases). The CDR3 has 14 residues. With 4 bases removed from V and 5 bases from J, the gap between germline ends came to 16 bases. Germline CDR1 reads SGHDT; CDR2 reads YYEEEE. The CDR3 reads CASSPWAGMNEQYF. Written as DNA, the CDR3 is TGTGCCAGCAGCCCCTGGGCAGGGATGAACGAGCAGTACTTC. Together with reference TRBV5-6 and TRBJ2-7, the CDR3 gives the full variable domain: DAGVTQSPTHLIKTRGQQVTLRCSPKSGHDTVSWYQQALGQGPQFIFQYYEEEERQRGNFPDRFSGHQFPNYSSELNVNALLLGDSALYLCASSPWAGMNEQYFGPGTRLTVT.

The rearrangement joins TRBV4-1 to TRBJ2-5, with no clear D. The CDR3 sequence is 15 residues long. The V gene's germline CDR1 is MGHRA and CDR2 YSYEKL. V gave up 0 bases and J gave up 2 bases, with 10 bases separating them. CDR3 in DNA: TGCGCCAGCAGCCAAGATCTTTGGCCGCAAGAGACCCAGTACTTC. Translation gives CASSQDLWPQETQYF.

The rearrangement links TRBV27 to TRBJ1-5; 11 positions agree with TRBD1. Germline V lookup: CDR1 MNHEY, CDR2 SMNVEV (reference sequence). V dropped 6 bases and J dropped 4; count of bases not matched to a gene: 5. The CDR3 totals 15 residues. The CDR3 is CASRPGTGGNQPQHF. The CDR3 coding sequence is TGTGCCAGCAGACCCGGGACAGGGGGAAATCAGCCCCAGCATTTT.

This rearrangement joins TRBV5-4 to TRBJ2-5; TRBD2 aligns across 12 bases. V gave up 4 bases and J gave up 5 bases; unmatched junction bases: 6. Germline assignment: CDR1 SGHNT and CDR2 YYREEE (reference sequence). The CDR3 contains 15 residues. In DNA, the CDR3 is TGTGCCAGCAGCGGGACTAGCGGGCCGGCGGAGACCCAGTACTTC. Translated: CASSGTSGPAETQYF.

The chain links TRBV10-1 to TRBJ1-2; tentatively, D is TRBD1 (5 bases). CDR1 and CDR2 (germline): WNHNN, SYGVQD (reference sequence). V was pared by 2 bases and J by 3 bases, with 13 bases between. The CDR3 has 15 amino acids. The CDR3 reads CASSEQDGDYYGYTF. The CDR3 DNA sequence: TGCGCCAGCAGTGAGCAAGATGGGGACTACTATGGCTACACCTTC.

The chain uses TRBV11-1 and TRBJ2-1; the D gene is possibly TRBD1 (6 bases). This CDR3 has 16 amino acids. The V gene lost 2 bases and the J gene lost 8 bases, with 19 bases spanning the gap. CDR1 and CDR2 (germline): SGHAT, FQDESV (reference sequence). The CDR3 sequence: CASSLNMGAGSDEQFF. For the CDR3, the DNA is TGTGCCAGCAGCTTAAATATGGGGGCAGGGTCGGATGAGCAGTTCTTC.

The V call is TRBV11-2, the J call TRBJ2-1; D may be TRBD2 (5 bases). The CDR3 is 13 residues long. Germline V gene lookup returns CDR1 SGHAT and CDR2 FQNNGV. Trimming removed 1 base from V and 12 bases from J, with 13 bases in between. The CDR3 nucleotides are TGTGCCAGCAGCTTAGCCTTCGAGGGTCGGCAGTTCTTC. It specifies CASSLAFEGRQFF.

About this clone itself: One end of the junction does not line up with germline, which may come from a read error. J is TRBJ2-5 and V is TRBV7-7; 9 positions agree with TRBD2. From germline, CDR1 is SSHAT and CDR2 FNYEAQ (reference sequence). CDR3 size: 15 residues. DNA of the CDR3: TGTGCTAGCAGCTTCCTAGCGGGAAGTGCTGAGACCCAGTACTTC. Its translation: CASSFLAGSAETQYF. Looking up the rest from reference TRBV7-7 and TRBJ2-5 gives the full variable domain: GAGVSQSPRYKVTKRGQDVTLRCDPISSHATLYWYQQALGQGPEFLTYFNYEAQPDKSGLPSDRFSAERPEGSISTLTIQRTEQRDSAMYRCASSFLAGSAETQYFGPGTRLLVL.

The CDR3 nucleotides read TGTGCCAGCAGGAACCTAGCGGGACCCCCGGGTGATGAGCAGTTCTTC. This codes for CASRNLAGPPGDEQFF. V and J are TRBV11-2 and TRBJ2-1, with 9 positions matching TRBD2. The V and J ends lost 6 bases and 8 bases, in that order; junction bases with no gene match: 14. Looked up from germline, CDR1 is SGHAT and CDR2 is FQNNGV. This CDR3 is built from 16 residues.

The chain uses TRBV7-6 and TRBJ2-3, with a possible D match to TRBD1 (5 bases). V was cut by 4 bases and J by 1 base, with 6 bases left in between. Germline V CDR1 and CDR2: SGHVS, FNYEAQ. The CDR3 runs to 13 residues. The CDR3: CASSSQGTDTQYF. For the CDR3, the DNA is TGTGCCAGCAGCTCACAGGGCACAGATACGCAGTATTTT.

The genes are TRBV5-1 and TRBJ2-1; a possible D gene is TRBD2 (7 bases). There are 18 residues in the CDR3. Looked up from germline, CDR1 is SGHRS and CDR2 is YFSETQ. The V end was cut by 3 bases, the J end by 0 bases, with 19 bases between. The CDR3 loop reads CASSSGASGTSSYNEQFF. For the CDR3, the DNA is TGCGCCAGCAGCTCGGGGGCTAGCGGTACGAGCTCCTACAATGAGCAGTTCTTC.

The table lists this clone with a count of one. The rearrangement links TRBV6-1 to TRBJ1-5; 7 bases are shared with TRBD1. The CDR3 sequence is 14 residues long. CDR1 is MNHNS and CDR2 is SASEGT in the germline V gene. Trimming took 5 bases from V and 1 from J; bases not matched to a gene: 2. In DNA, the CDR3 is TGTGCCAGCAGTCCGACAGGGAGCAATCAGCCCCAGCATTTT. Amino acid sequence: CASSPTGSNQPQHF.

The chain couples TRBV4-2 to TRBJ2-1; 7 nucleotides line up with TRBD2. The J segment lost 7 bases and the V segment lost 2 bases, leaving 11 bases of the junction unmatched. In germline, CDR1 is LGHNA, CDR2 YNFKEQ. This CDR3 is built from 16 residues. The CDR3 is CASSQPGTITRNEQFF. The CDR3 DNA follows: TGTGCCAGCAGCCAACCCGGGACTATCACGAGAAATGAGCAGTTCTTC.

The chain couples TRBV30 to TRBJ2-5; tentative D call: TRBD2 (6 bases). CDR3 length equals 16 residues. V lost 4 bases, J lost 6 bases, and 24 bases lay in between. Germline V gives CDR1 GTSNPN, CDR2 SVGIG (reference sequence). The CDR3 loop reads CAWINKNAGFFKTQYF. The CDR3 DNA reads TGTGCCTGGATCAACAAGAACGCGGGATTCTTCAAGACCCAGTACTTC.

J is TRBJ2-3 and V is TRBV27; D unclear. Germline values: CDR1 MNHEY, CDR2 SMNVEV (reference sequence). Trimming took off 2 bases at V and 0 bases at J, with 6 bases between the two ends. The CDR3 has 14 amino acids. CDR3 DNA: TGTGCCAGCAGTTTAATCGGGAGCACAGATACGCAGTATTTT. This codes for CASSLIGSTDTQYF.

This chain connects TRBV6-4 to TRBJ1-5; unclear D gene. CDR1 MRHNA and CDR2 SNTAGT come from the germline V gene. This CDR3 comprises 18 residues. V was cut by 2 bases and J by 0 bases, with 17 bases left in between. In DNA form, the CDR3 reads TGTGCCAGCAGTGACGGACTTAGGGCTTCCTATAGCAATCAGCCCCAGCATTTT. This sequence encodes CASSDGLRASYSNQPQHF.

The chain carries TRBV27 and TRBJ1-1; D is undetermined. The CDR3 loop spans 15 amino acids. The V end lost 4 bases, the J end lost 5 bases, and 17 bases lay between the germline ends. CDR1 and CDR2 from the germline V gene are MNHEY and SMNVEV (reference sequence). In DNA form, the CDR3 reads TGTGCCAGCAGTTCCCTTACGGTCGGTGATACTGAAGCTTTCTTT. It specifies CASSSLTVGDTEAFF.